Sequencing of this T cell receptor beta chain was carried out in a study of blood T cells in healthy people across ages. A remark on this clonotype: Antigen specificity is unknown.

Approximately 9 milliliters of peripheral blood were drawn from each donor into EDTA-treated tubes. RNA extraction gave at least 6 micrograms of total RNA per sample. Sample-barcoded 5' priming and a J-beta primer mix drove a second PCR of about 7 to 12 cycles. Each CDR3 protein is one row after TCRdb ran MiXCR on the 5' RACE reads. The top ten hold 15% to 20% of the sample, which has just over 1 million distinct CDR3 sequences, 40% to 55% seen once. Study-wide results and limits: Getting older went along with TCR beta diversity per million T cells dropping roughly linearly. Expanded clonotype shifts may have been confounded, as the donors had an unknown CMV status.

The CDR3 runs to 16 residues. Trimming left V 1 base short and J 1 base short, with 13 bases between. Germline CDR1 is DFQATT and CDR2 is SNEGSKA (reference sequence). This TCR came from a woman between 55 and 75 years old in good health. The chain combines TRBV20-1 with TRBJ2-2, with D possibly being TRBD2 (5 bases). Sequencing input: blood. CDR3 coding DNA: TGCAGTGCTAGAGCATACAGCGGAGTGAACACCGGGGAGCTGTTTTTT. Its protein is CSARAYSGVNTGELFF.